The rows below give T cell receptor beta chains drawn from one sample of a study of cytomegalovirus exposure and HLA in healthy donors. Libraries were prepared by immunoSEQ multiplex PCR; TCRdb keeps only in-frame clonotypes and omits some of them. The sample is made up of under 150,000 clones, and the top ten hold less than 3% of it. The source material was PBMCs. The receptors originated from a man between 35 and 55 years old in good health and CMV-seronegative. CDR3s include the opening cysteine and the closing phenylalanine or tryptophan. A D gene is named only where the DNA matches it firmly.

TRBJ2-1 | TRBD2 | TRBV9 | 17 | TGTGCCAGCAGTGTAGAAGGACTAGCGGGGGGTAGGAATGAGCAGTTCTTC | CASSVEGLAGGRNEQFF
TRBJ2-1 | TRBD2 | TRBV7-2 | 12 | TGTGCCAGCAGCTTAAGCGGGGGCGAGCAGTTCTTC | CASSLSGGEQFF
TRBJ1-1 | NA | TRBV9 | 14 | TGTGCCAGCAGCGCTGCGGGCGATGGCGCTGAAGCTTTCTTT | CASSAAGDGAEAFF
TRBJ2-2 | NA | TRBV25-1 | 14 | TGTGCCAGCAGTAGACAGATGTACACCGGGGAGCTGTTTTTT | CASSRQMYTGELFF
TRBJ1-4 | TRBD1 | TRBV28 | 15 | TGTGCCAGCAGTTTACCCGGGACAGGGGGTGAAAAACTGTTTTTT | CASSLPGTGGEKLFF
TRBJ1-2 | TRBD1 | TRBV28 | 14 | TGTGCCAGCAACCCAGGGGGTAGGGTGCAGGGCTACACCTTC | CASNPGGRVQGYTF
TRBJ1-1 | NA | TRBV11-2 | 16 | TGTGCCAGCAGCTTAGACGCGGCGGCCCGGAACACTGAAGCTTTCTTT | CASSLDAAARNTEAFF
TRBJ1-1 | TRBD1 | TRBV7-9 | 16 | TGTGCCAGCAGCTTAGGCCAGGGGGTGATGAACACTGAAGCTTTCTTT | CASSLGQGVMNTEAFF
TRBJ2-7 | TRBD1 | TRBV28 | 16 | TGTGCCAGCAGTTGGACCGGGACAGGGAGCTCCTACGAGCAGTACTTC | CASSWTGTGSSYEQYF
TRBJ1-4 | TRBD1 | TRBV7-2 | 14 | TGTGCCAGCAGCTTGGACAGGGGGGGTGAAAAACTGTTTTTT | CASSLDRGGEKLFF
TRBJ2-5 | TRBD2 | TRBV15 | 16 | TGTGCCACCAGCAGAGCGACTAGCGGGGGCCAAGAGACCCAGTACTTC | CATSRATSGGQETQYF
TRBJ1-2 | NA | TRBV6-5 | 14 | TGTGCCAGCAGTAGACAAGAGCCCTCCCGGGGCTACACCTTC | CASSRQEPSRGYTF
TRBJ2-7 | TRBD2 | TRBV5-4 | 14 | TGTGCCAGCAGCGAGGGACTAGGCGGCTACGAGCAGTACTTC | CASSEGLGGYEQYF
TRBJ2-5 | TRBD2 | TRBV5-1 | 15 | TGCGCCACGAAAGAGGCTAGCGGGGGCCAAGAGACCCAGTACTTC | CATKEASGGQETQYF
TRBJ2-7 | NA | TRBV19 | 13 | TGTGCCAGTAGTCCTAGGCGGTCCCTGGAGCAGTACTTC | CASSPRRSLEQYF
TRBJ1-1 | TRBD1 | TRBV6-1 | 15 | TGTGCCAGCAGTGATTTCAACAGGGGGGGCACTGAAGCTTTCTTT | CASSDFNRGGTEAFF
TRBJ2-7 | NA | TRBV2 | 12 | TGTGCCAGCAGTACGGGGGGCGCGGAGCAGTACTTC | CASSTGGAEQYF